The 26 T cell receptor beta chains below come from one sample, sequenced in a study of OX40 agonist ivuxolimab in advanced cancers. Assay used: immunoSEQ multiplex PCR; TCRdb lists only in-frame clones, some missing. The sample includes about 34,000 clones, around 90% seen only once; the top ten take 4% to 5%. Sequenced here: CD4+ or CD8+ T cells sorted from blood, sampled in a trial of the OX40 agonist ivuxolimab. The source of these receptors is an adult with an advanced solid tumor such as melanoma, head and neck, liver or kidney cancer.

V usage is TRBV7-8 and J usage is TRBJ2-2; D is possibly TRBD2 (6 bases). This CDR3 comprises 17 residues. V gave up 1 base and J gave up 8 bases, with 20 bases separating them. CDR1 and CDR2 from the germline V gene are SGHVS and FQNEAQ. Written as DNA, the CDR3 is TGTGCCAGCAGCTTAGTGACTGGCGGACTATCCCCGGGGGAGCTGTTTTTT. Its translation is CASSLVTGGLSPGELFF.

The chain couples TRBV6-5 to TRBJ1-2, with 7 bases lining up with TRBD1. Germline V gives CDR1 MNHEY, CDR2 SVGAGI. V shed 2 bases and J 6 bases; nucleotides not matched to a gene: 12. The CDR3 runs to 16 residues. CDR3 sequence reads: CASSYRQGRRLNGYTF. The CDR3 nucleotides are TGTGCCAGCAGTTACCGACAGGGAAGAAGACTAAATGGCTACACCTTC.

The chain links TRBV25-1 to TRBJ1-6, with 10 bases identical to TRBD1. Per the germline V gene, CDR1 is MGHDK and CDR2 is SYGVNS. J gave up 10 bases and V 7 bases, and 4 bases lay outside the gene matches. The CDR3 extends over 13 amino acids. CDR3 protein: CASTDRGESPLHF. As DNA, the CDR3 is TGTGCCAGCACGGACAGGGGGGAGTCACCCCTCCACTTT.

V gene TRBV6-1 combines with J gene TRBJ2-7; the D gene is possibly TRBD2 (7 bases). CDR1 MNHNS and CDR2 SASEGT come from the germline V gene. V was pared by 7 bases and J by 6 bases, with 19 bases between. The CDR3 sequence is 14 residues long. This CDR3 reads CASMPGGGSLEQYF. CDR3 sequence (DNA): TGTGCCAGCATGCCGGGGGGCGGTAGTCTCGAGCAGTACTTC.

The chain carries TRBV19 and TRBJ2-5, with a weak D call TRBD2 (5 bases). The last part of the DNA fits TRBJ2-7 better; the J call may be wrong. Germline loops: CDR1 LNHDA, CDR2 SQIVND (reference sequence). The CDR3 totals 15 residues. The CDR3 coding sequence is TGTGCCAGTAGTGTTCTAGGACGGGAAACCTACGAGCAGTACTTC. Its translation: CASSVLGRETYEQYF.

The genes are TRBV13 and TRBJ2-3, with 12 nucleotides matching TRBD2. The CDR3 extends over 16 amino acids. The V segment lost 7 bases and the J segment 3 bases; nucleotides outside the gene matches: 8. Germline values: CDR1 PRHDT, CDR2 FYEKMQ (reference sequence). The CDR3 DNA sequence: TGTGCCAGCAAGGAACGGACTAGCGGGAATACAGATACGCAGTATTTT. Its protein product is CASKERTSGNTDTQYF.

J is TRBJ1-2 and V is TRBV11-2; D remains ambiguous. The CDR3 totals 14 residues. The germline CDR1 and CDR2 sequences are SGHAT and FQNNGV. V was clipped by 2 bases and J by 4 bases, with 11 bases between them. CDR3 nucleotides: TGTGCCAGCAGCTTATCCAACGGCGGCTATGGCTACACCTTC. This sequence encodes CASSLSNGGYGYTF.

The chain recombines TRBV6-6 with TRBJ1-1; no clear D. The CDR3 has 14 residues. CDR1 MNHNY and CDR2 SVGAGI come from the germline V gene (reference sequence). Trimming shortened V by 2 bases and J by 2 bases, and 9 bases separated the two germline ends. CDR3 nucleotide sequence: TGTGCCAGCAGTTACGAGGGCAGAAACACTGAAGCTTTCTTT. It is translated as CASSYEGRNTEAFF.

The CDR3 is CASRQERYGYTF. CDR3 sequence (DNA): TGTGCCAGCAGACAGGAGAGATATGGCTACACCTTC. The chain employs TRBV2 and TRBJ1-2; a weak D match, TRBD1 (5 bases). Germline values: CDR1 SNHLY, CDR2 FYNNEI. V was clipped by 6 bases and J by 5 bases, with 10 bases between them. CDR3 size: 12 residues.

The chain combines TRBV6-5 with TRBJ1-5; possible D gene TRBD1, 6 bases. The CDR3 has 14 amino acids. Per germline, CDR1 MNHEY and CDR2 SVGAGI. V was cut by 7 bases and J by 2 bases, with 12 bases left in between. The CDR3 spells CASTARGGNQPQHF. CDR3 nucleotides: TGTGCCAGCACCGCCAGGGGCGGCAATCAGCCCCAGCATTTT.

The chain recombines TRBV10-1 with TRBJ2-1; 11 nucleotides match TRBD2. Germline CDR1 reads WNHNN; CDR2 reads SYGVQD (reference sequence). This CDR3 is 15 amino acids long. V lost 6 bases and J lost 5; bases outside the gene matches: 6. The CDR3 sequence is CASRERLAGHNEQFF. The CDR3 bases are TGCGCCAGCAGGGAGAGACTAGCGGGGCACAATGAGCAGTTCTTC.

The chain has TRBV5-1 and TRBJ1-4; TRBD1 agrees at 11 bases. Germline lookup yields CDR1 SGHRS and CDR2 YFSETQ. The V gene end was trimmed by 1 base and the J gene end by 0 bases; junction bases not matched to a gene: 5. The CDR3 loop spans 18 amino acids. CDR3 bases: TGCGCCAGCAGCTTGACGGGACAGGGGGGAGCAACTAATGAAAAACTGTTTTTT. This codes for CASSLTGQGGATNEKLFF.

The rearrangement links TRBV5-1 to TRBJ2-1; D possibly corresponds to TRBD1 (5 bases). The CDR3 has 16 residues. CDR1 is SGHRS and CDR2 is YFSETQ in the germline V gene. Trimming shortened V by 0 bases and J by 5 bases, and 15 bases separated the two germline ends. The CDR3 region is CASSLDNRLANNEQFF. Here the CDR3 DNA reads TGCGCCAGCAGCTTGGACAACAGGTTGGCTAACAATGAGCAGTTCTTC.

The chain combines TRBV6-6 with TRBJ1-4; no definite D call. The CDR3 length is 14 residues. The germline gives CDR1 MNHNY, CDR2 SVGAGI (reference sequence). V was clipped by 5 bases and J by 3 bases, with 10 bases between them. The CDR3 spells CASSVTRPNEKLFF. The CDR3 DNA is TGTGCCAGCAGTGTGACACGGCCTAATGAAAAACTGTTTTTT.

The rearrangement links TRBV5-1 to TRBJ2-1; TRBD1 or TRBD2 may be the D gene (5 bases each). The germline V and J ends were trimmed by 4 bases and 6 bases, with 14 bases remaining between them. Germline assignment: CDR1 SGHRS and CDR2 YFSETQ. The CDR3 loop spans 14 amino acids. In DNA form, the CDR3 reads TGCGCCAGCAGCGTCGGGACGCTTCTCAATGAGCAGTTCTTC. Its translation: CASSVGTLLNEQFF. The whole variable domain, remainder taken from reference TRBV5-1 and TRBJ2-1, is KAGVTQTPRYLIKTRGQQVTLSCSPISGHRSVSWYQQTPGQGLQFLFEYFSETQRNKGNFPGRFSGRQFSNSRSEMNVSTLELGDSALYLCASSVGTLLNEQFFGPGTRLTVL.

The genes are TRBV4-3 and TRBJ1-5, with unresolved D. The CDR3 is made up of 17 amino acids. V shed 0 bases and J shed 0 bases, with 12 bases lying between them. Germline CDR1 and CDR2: LGHNA and YSLEER. The CDR3 spells CASSQDLSFYSNQPQHF. The DNA of the CDR3 is TGCGCCAGCAGCCAAGATCTCTCGTTTTATAGCAATCAGCCCCAGCATTTT.

The chain uses TRBV5-6 and TRBJ2-1, with 9 bases that match TRBD2. J was trimmed by 2 bases and V by 4 bases; bases with no gene match: 7. Per the germline V gene, CDR1 is SGHDT and CDR2 is YYEEEE. The CDR3 contains 16 residues. The CDR3 loop reads CASSPSVAGAYNEQFF. The CDR3 DNA reads as TGTGCCAGCAGCCCATCCGTAGCGGGGGCCTACAATGAGCAGTTCTTC.

This chain links TRBV11-2 with TRBJ2-7; D is uncertain. This CDR3 has 16 residues. Trimming left V 2 bases short and J 7 bases short, with 21 bases between. Germline V gene sequence: CDR1 SGHAT, CDR2 FQNNGV. The CDR3 sequence: CASSLNSPASLGEQYF. The CDR3 coding sequence is TGTGCCAGCAGCTTAAACTCCCCGGCCAGCCTGGGGGAGCAGTACTTC.

DNA for the CDR3: TGTGCCATCAGTGTCTTCGGCGGCCACTCCTACAATGAGCAGTTCTTC. Translation: CAISVFGGHSYNEQFF. The chain recombines TRBV10-3 with TRBJ2-1; D ambiguous. Germline V gene data show CDR1 as ENHRY and CDR2 as SYGVKD. The CDR3 has 16 amino acids. Trimming removed 4 bases from V and 0 bases from J, with 13 bases in between.

Only one count was recorded for this clone. The chain uses TRBV4-3 and TRBJ2-2; 9 bases map to TRBD2. V gave up 0 bases and J gave up 7 bases; unmatched junction bases: 12. Germline-derived CDR1 and CDR2 are LGHNA and YSLEER. The CDR3 consists of 18 residues. CDR3 residues: CASSQDLRGGGRDGELFF. Here the CDR3 DNA reads TGCGCCAGCAGCCAAGATTTGCGGGGGGGCGGTCGAGACGGGGAGCTGTTTTTT.

This chain links TRBV18 with TRBJ2-3, with 10 bases that match TRBD2. CDR1 and CDR2 (germline): KGHSH, LQKENI. J lost 3 bases, V lost 4 bases, and 7 bases had no gene match. This CDR3 has 16 residues. The CDR3 loop reads CASSQALAGTTDTQYF. Written as DNA, the CDR3 is TGTGCCAGCTCACAGGCACTAGCGGGGACAACAGATACGCAGTATTTT.

The rearrangement joins TRBV11-2 to TRBJ2-5; D uncertain. Germline-derived CDR1 and CDR2 are SGHAT and FQNNGV. The CDR3 is 13 amino acids. V lost 0 bases, J lost 4 bases, and 6 bases lay in between. The CDR3 nucleotides read TGTGCCAGCAGCTTAGATAATGGAGAGACCCAGTACTTC. Translating it yields CASSLDNGETQYF.

This clone has a handful of counts. V is TRBV10-3 and J is TRBJ1-1, with D unresolved. The CDR3 has 11 residues. Per the germline V gene, CDR1 is ENHRY and CDR2 is SYGVKD. Trimming left V 3 bases short and J 2 bases short, with 1 base between. In DNA, the CDR3 is TGTGCCATCAGTGAAAACACTGAAGCTTTCTTT. Translation gives CAISENTEAFF.

The rearrangement joins TRBV10-3 to TRBJ1-2; D remains ambiguous. CDR3 length: 14 amino acids. The V end lost 0 bases, the J end lost 4 bases, and 9 bases lay between the germline ends. Germline CDR1 reads ENHRY; CDR2 reads SYGVKD. The CDR3 nucleotides read TGTGCCATCAGTGAGTCGGCGGATATCTATGGCTACACCTTC. Translating it yields CAISESADIYGYTF.

The genes are TRBV9 and TRBJ1-2; maybe TRBD1 (5 bases). V lost 0 bases to trimming and J lost 4 bases, with 16 bases between them. Per germline, CDR1 SGDLS and CDR2 YYNGEE. This CDR3 is built from 16 residues. The CDR3 loop reads CASSVDPVGGTYGYTF. CDR3 coding DNA: TGTGCCAGCAGCGTAGACCCCGTGGGGGGGACCTATGGCTACACCTTC.

The rearrangement uses TRBV25-1 and TRBJ2-7, with D possibly matching TRBD1 (5 bases). The length of the CDR3 is 12 residues. Germline CDR1 and CDR2: MGHDK and SYGVNS. With 9 bases removed from V and 2 bases from J, the gap between germline ends came to 11 bases. The CDR3 is CASVGVAYEQYF. The CDR3 DNA reads TGTGCCAGTGTAGGGGTGGCCTACGAGCAGTACTTC.